These T cell receptor beta chains were read from a single sample in a study of brain T cells in children with intractable seizures. The repertoire was sequenced with immunoSEQ multiplex PCR; TCRdb's copy has only in-frame clones and lacks some. The repertoire holds 300,000 to 400,000 clones, roughly 93% seen once, with 5.5% to 6% in the top ten. This specimen consisted of peripheral blood, obtained less than 6 months after surgery. The receptors come from a boy under three years old with tuberous sclerosis and intractable seizures. The CDR3 runs from the conserved cysteine through the conserved F or W. A D gene is named only where the DNA matches it firmly. Some rows have no size entry. The others give once, few or many, or a class for an expanded clone.

.	15	TRBJ1-4	TRBV6-5	.	CASSYRGSLREKLFF	TGTGCCAGCAGTTACCGGGGTAGTCTCCGGGAAAAACTGTTTTTT
.	17	TRBJ2-5	TRBV10-2	.	CASSDILRSGTLETQYF	TGCGCCAGCAGTGATATACTAAGGTCAGGAACTTTAGAGACCCAGTACTTC
.	17	TRBJ1-2	TRBV6-1	.	CASSDGRSGRLLEGYTF	TGTGCCAGCAGTGATGGTCGGTCAGGGAGGCTACTAGAGGGCTACACCTTC
.	15	TRBJ2-1	TRBV9	.	CASSPPGGPYNEQFF	TGTGCCAGCAGCCCGCCGGGCGGGCCCTACAATGAGCAGTTCTTC
TRBD1	11	TRBJ1-1	TRBV20-1	.	CSANRGTEAFF	TGCAGTGCTAACAGGGGGACTGAAGCTTTCTTT
.	14	TRBJ1-3	TRBV24-1	.	CATISKFSGNTIYF	TGTGCCACCATCTCAAAGTTCTCTGGAAACACCATATATTTT
.	13	TRBJ1-1	TRBV12-3/TRBV12-4	.	CASSPGLLTEAFF	TGTGCCAGCAGTCCGGGACTACTCACTGAAGCTTTCTTT
.	14	TRBJ1-1	TRBV6-5	.	CAIITTDWNTEAFF	TGTGCCATCATTACGACGGACTGGAACACTGAAGCTTTCTTT
TRBD2	17	TRBJ2-2	TRBV5-1	once	CASSLGLAGGNTGELFF	TGCGCCAGCAGCTTGGGACTAGCGGGAGGGAACACCGGGGAGCTGTTTTTT
.	14	TRBJ1-3	TRBV2	.	CASSESITGNTIYF	TGTGCCAGCAGTGAGTCTATTACTGGAAACACCATATATTTT
.	17	TRBJ2-1	TRBV9	once	CASSVGWGTGSGNEQFF	TGTGCCAGCAGCGTTGGGTGGGGGACGGGGAGCGGCAATGAGCAGTTCTTC
.	13	TRBJ1-1	TRBV13	.	CASSFRGGSEAFF	TGTGCCAGCAGCTTCCGCGGCGGGTCTGAAGCTTTCTTT
TRBD2	15	TRBJ2-1	TRBV10-3	.	CAISPGAGGPNEQFF	TGTGCCATCAGCCCCGGGGCGGGAGGGCCTAATGAGCAGTTCTTC
.	14	TRBJ2-1	TRBV10-3	.	CAISEKGSYNEQFF	TGTGCCATCAGTGAGAAGGGGTCCTACAATGAGCAGTTCTTC
TRBD2	16	TRBJ2-3	TRBV5-4	.	CASSSPTSGYTDTQYF	TGTGCCAGCAGCTCGCCGACTAGCGGGTACACAGATACGCAGTATTTT
TRBD1	12	TRBJ1-1	TRBV10-3	.	CAISGGDRDAFF	TGTGCCATCAGTGGCGGGGACAGGGATGCTTTCTTT
.	16	TRBJ1-2	TRBV27	once	CASSLYWGRPDYGYTF	TGTGCCAGCAGTCTGTACTGGGGGAGGCCTGACTATGGCTACACCTTC
TRBD1	14	TRBJ1-5	TRBV19	.	CASSSQGAGQPQHF	TGTGCCAGTAGCTCACAGGGGGCCGGGCAGCCCCAGCATTTT
.	15	TRBJ1-1	TRBV19	.	CASSIGDSLNTEAFF	TGTGCCAGTAGTATTGGGGATTCGTTGAACACTGAAGCTTTCTTT
.	15	TRBJ2-1	TRBV2	.	CASSVDPSSYNEQFF	TGTGCCAGCAGTGTCGATCCGAGCTCCTACAATGAGCAGTTCTTC
TRBD2	18	TRBJ2-5	TRBV7-9	.	CASSHEASGYLIGETQYF	TGTGCCAGCAGCCACGAGGCTAGCGGGTACCTAATTGGAGAGACCCAGTACTTC
TRBD1	14	TRBJ1-1	TRBV5-1	.	CASSWGTGGTEAFF	TGCGCCAGCAGCTGGGGGACAGGGGGAACTGAAGCTTTCTTT
TRBD2	19	TRBJ2-5	TRBV28	.	CASSPNPRTSGSLKETQYF	TGTGCCAGCAGTCCAAACCCCCGGACTAGCGGGAGTCTAAAGGAGACCCAGTACTTC
TRBD2	17	TRBJ2-5	TRBV3-1/TRBV3-2	.	CASSQGQLAADQETQYF	TGTGCCAGCAGCCAAGGGCAACTAGCGGCCGACCAAGAGACCCAGTACTTC
TRBD2	14	TRBJ2-1	TRBV6-5	.	CATHRLAGDSEQFF	TGTGCCACCCACCGACTAGCGGGAGACAGTGAGCAGTTCTTC
TRBD2	15	TRBJ2-3	TRBV5-4	.	CASSLLAGSGDTQYF	TGTGCCAGCAGCTTATTAGCGGGATCTGGAGATACGCAGTATTTT